These 18 T cell receptor beta chains were sequenced from one sample in a study of cytomegalovirus exposure and HLA in healthy donors. The PCR made use of 60 Vbeta and 13 Jbeta primers. Sequencing used immunoSEQ multiplex PCR; TCRdb keeps in-frame clones, though not all of them. This table has about 140,000 clones, approximately 85% appearing once. Input material: PBMCs. The source is a woman in her thirties or forties in good health and CMV-seronegative.

DNA of the CDR3: TGTGCCAGCAGCGAAACAGGGCCTGAAGCTTTCTTT. It encodes CASSETGPEAFF. The chain uses TRBV11-2 and TRBJ1-1, with D possibly TRBD1 on 6 matching bases. Germline V lookup: CDR1 SGHAT, CDR2 FQNNGV. The CDR3 sequence is 12 residues long. The V end was cut by 5 bases, the J end by 6 bases, with 10 bases between.

V is TRBV4-1 and J is TRBJ2-7; 10 bases agree with TRBD2. Germline V lookup: CDR1 MGHRA, CDR2 YSYEKL. CDR3 length: 15 amino acids. V gave up 1 base and J gave up 7 bases; unmatched junction bases: 7. The CDR3 DNA is TGCGCCAGCAGCCAAGCGTGGCTAGCGGGAGTAGAGCAGTACTTC. It codes for CASSQAWLAGVEQYF.

The rearrangement links TRBV27 to TRBJ2-1; unclear D gene. The CDR3 runs to 14 residues. Germline V gene lookup returns CDR1 MNHEY and CDR2 SMNVEV (reference sequence). Trimming left V 3 bases short and J 4 bases short, with 10 bases between. The CDR3 region has the DNA TGTGCCAGCAGTTTGAGGCTAGATTACAATGAGCAGTTCTTC. It codes for CASSLRLDYNEQFF.

This sequence joins TRBV5-1 and TRBJ2-1; 12 bases agree with TRBD2. Germline V lookup: CDR1 SGHRS, CDR2 YFSETQ. V lost 4 bases to trimming and J lost 4 bases; unmatched junction nucleotides: 6. The CDR3 runs 16 residues. CDR3 bases: TGCGCCAGCAGCGCTCTAGCGGGAGGGCCTTACAATGAGCAGTTCTTC. Its translation: CASSALAGGPYNEQFF.

The chain combines TRBV6-5 with TRBJ1-2, with D possibly TRBD1 on 6 matching bases. Per the germline V gene, CDR1 is MNHEY and CDR2 is SVGAGI. V lost 4 bases and J lost 4, with 16 bases in between. The CDR3 spans 15 residues. The CDR3 bases are TGTGCCAGCAGTTCTACAGGGACCCAGGGCTATGGCTACACCTTC. The encoded protein is CASSSTGTQGYGYTF.

CDR3 nucleotide sequence: TGTGCCAGCAGCCAACTGGTTGGGACAGGACCGGATCAAGAGACCCAGTACTTC. Its translation is CASSQLVGTGPDQETQYF. The rearrangement uses TRBV14 and TRBJ2-5; 8 nucleotides align to TRBD1. This CDR3 comprises 18 residues. J gave up 2 bases and V 2 bases, and 13 bases lay outside the gene matches. Germline-derived CDR1 and CDR2 are SGHDN and FVKESK.

V is TRBV6-1 and J is TRBJ1-4, with D unclear. The CDR3 runs 17 residues. V was shortened by 3 bases and J by 0 bases, with 14 bases between the two germline ends. Germline assignment: CDR1 MNHNS and CDR2 SASEGT. CDR3: CASSDLIASTTNEKLFF. CDR3 nucleotides: TGTGCCAGCAGTGATCTAATAGCTTCCACAACTAATGAAAAACTGTTTTTT.

The chain couples TRBV11-3 to TRBJ2-2; D gene unclear. This CDR3 has 13 amino acids. V lost 5 bases, J lost 4 bases, and 8 bases lay in between. Per the germline V gene, CDR1 is SGHNT and CDR2 is YENEEA. The CDR3 region has the DNA TGTGCCAGCAGCCCCAGGCCCACCGGGGAGCTGTTTTTT. Protein: CASSPRPTGELFF. Complete variable domain (other parts from reference TRBV11-3 and TRBJ2-2): EAGVVQSPRYKIIEKKQPVAFWCNPISGHNTLYWYLQNLGQGPELLIRYENEEAVDDSQLPKDRFSAERLKGVDSTLKIQPAELGDSAVYLCASSPRPTGELFFGEGSRLTVL.

CDR3 in DNA: TGTGCCAGCAGCGCCTGGGGGGGAAATCAGCCCCAGCATTTT. Translating it yields CASSAWGGNQPQHF. The chain recombines TRBV5-6 with TRBJ1-5, with a weak D call TRBD1 (5 bases). Germline assignment: CDR1 SGHDT and CDR2 YYEEEE. V was clipped by 4 bases and J by 4 bases, with 12 bases between them. The CDR3 is 14 amino acids.

The chain carries TRBV11-3 and TRBJ2-1; tentative D call: TRBD2 (6 bases). The germline gives CDR1 SGHNT, CDR2 YENEEA. There are 14 residues in the CDR3. Trimming pared 1 base from V and 7 bases from J, leaving 11 bases between. The CDR3 protein is CASSLAGAWNEQFF. In DNA form, the CDR3 reads TGTGCCAGCAGCTTAGCGGGAGCTTGGAATGAGCAGTTCTTC.

This clone came up a few times. The chain links TRBV28 to TRBJ2-7; 7 bases agree with TRBD2. The V gene's germline CDR1 is MDHEN and CDR2 SYDVKM. The CDR3 length is 14 residues. Losses at the gene ends were 4 bases for V and 1 base for J; bases not matched to a gene: 4. The CDR3 reads CASSSTSASYEQYF. The CDR3 bases are TGTGCCAGCAGTTCCACTAGCGCTTCCTACGAGCAGTACTTC. The full variable domain, in which reference TRBV28 and TRBJ2-7 provide the parts outside the CDR3, is DVKVTQSSRYLVKRTGEKVFLECVQDMDHENMFWYRQDPGLGLRLIYFSYDVKMKEKGDIPEGYSVSREKKERFSLILESASTNQTSMYLCASSSTSASYEQYFGPGTRLTVT.

The chain is built from TRBV6-1 and TRBJ1-5, with 8 bases fitting TRBD1. V was clipped by 1 base and J by 9 bases; unmatched bases: 8. Germline V gene sequence: CDR1 MNHNS, CDR2 SASEGT. The length of the CDR3 is 15 residues. This CDR3 is CASSEVGRGLRPQHF. CDR3 DNA: TGTGCCAGCAGTGAAGTAGGCAGGGGGCTTAGGCCCCAGCATTTT.

This clone is a singleton in its sample. DNA for the CDR3: TGTGCCAGCAGCTTAGGCCTAGCGGGATCCGATGAGCAGTTCTTC. Its protein is CASSLGLAGSDEQFF. This chain joins TRBV7-9 and TRBJ2-1, with 9 bases matching TRBD2. The CDR3 is made up of 15 amino acids. J gave up 8 bases and V 1 base, and 6 bases lay outside the gene matches. The germline V gene has CDR1 SEHNR and CDR2 FQNEAQ (reference sequence).

The chain combines TRBV7-2 with TRBJ1-5; no firm D call. The V gene lost 1 base and the J gene lost 6 bases, with 13 bases spanning the gap. The CDR3 sequence is 15 residues long. The germline gives CDR1 SGHTA, CDR2 FQGNSA. CDR3 sequence: CASSLDGGFSQPQHF. CDR3 nucleotides: TGTGCCAGCAGCTTAGATGGCGGATTTAGTCAGCCCCAGCATTTT.

This rearrangement joins TRBV27 to TRBJ2-2; D uncertain. Germline V gene sequence: CDR1 MNHEY, CDR2 SMNVEV (reference sequence). The CDR3 is made up of 13 amino acids. The V end lost 4 bases, the J end lost 4 bases, and 7 bases lay between the germline ends. CDR3 in amino acids: CASSWFGTGELFF. The CDR3 DNA reads TGTGCCAGCAGTTGGTTCGGCACCGGGGAGCTGTTTTTT.

The V and J genes are TRBV7-9 and TRBJ2-1, with D perhaps matching TRBD1 (6 bases). The germline V gene has CDR1 SEHNR and CDR2 FQNEAQ (reference sequence). The CDR3 runs 13 residues. The V end lost 2 bases, the J end lost 6 bases, and 8 bases lay between the germline ends. CDR3 region: CASSLTGTNEQFF. CDR3 nucleotides: TGTGCCAGCAGCTTAACAGGGACCAATGAGCAGTTCTTC.

Only a few counts were recorded for this clone. The rearrangement uses TRBV25-1 and TRBJ2-7; 8 positions agree with TRBD1. After removal of 5 bases from V and 0 bases from J, the junction contained 3 bases not matched to a gene. The CDR3 covers 14 residues. Germline CDR1 is MGHDK and CDR2 is SYGVNS. The CDR3 coding sequence is TGTGCCAGCAGTCGGACAGGGAGCTCCTACGAGCAGTACTTC. Its protein is CASSRTGSSYEQYF.

This clone was observed once. The chain carries TRBV5-6 and TRBJ2-7, with 12 bases lining up with TRBD2. The CDR3 has 16 residues. V shed 0 bases and J 4 bases; nucleotides not matched to a gene: 5. In germline, CDR1 is SGHDT, CDR2 YYEEEE. The DNA for the CDR3 is TGTGCCAGCAGCTTGGAGACTAGCGGGAGATGGTACGAGCAGTACTTC. Protein sequence: CASSLETSGRWYEQYF.